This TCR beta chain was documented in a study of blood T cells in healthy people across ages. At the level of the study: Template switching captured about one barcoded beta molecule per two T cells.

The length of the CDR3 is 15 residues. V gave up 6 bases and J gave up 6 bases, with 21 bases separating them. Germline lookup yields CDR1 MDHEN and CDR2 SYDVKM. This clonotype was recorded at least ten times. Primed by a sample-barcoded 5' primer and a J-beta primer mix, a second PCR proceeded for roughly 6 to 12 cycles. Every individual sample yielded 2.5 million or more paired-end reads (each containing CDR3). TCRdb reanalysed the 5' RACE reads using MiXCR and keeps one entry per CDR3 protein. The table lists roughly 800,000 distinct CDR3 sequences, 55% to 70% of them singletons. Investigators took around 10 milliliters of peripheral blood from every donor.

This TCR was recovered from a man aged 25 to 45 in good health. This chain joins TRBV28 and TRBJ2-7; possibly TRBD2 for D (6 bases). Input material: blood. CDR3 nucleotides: TGTGCCAGCAGAGCGGGCTTCTCCCCCCCATCCGAGCAGTACTTC. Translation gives CASRAGFSPPSEQYF.